The clone carrying this TCR beta chain showed up many times. Its antigen is not known. 5'RACE template switching generated TCR cDNA, adding a universal primer site and UMIs. TCRdb ran MiXCR on the 5' RACE reads and lists one entry per CDR3 protein. This table has 300,000 to 350,000 distinct CDR3 sequences, approximately 11% appearing once. These data come from a study of T cells after yellow fever vaccination. Study outcomes and limitations: Overall, a small share of clonotypes was seen in both CD4 and CD8 compartments.

Germline V CDR1 and CDR2: SEHNR, FQNEAQ (reference sequence). The CDR3 runs 12 residues. V lost 5 bases and J lost 6, with 10 bases in between. This receptor was identified in a man between 18 and 35 years old who received the YFV17D yellow fever vaccine. The sequencing used CD4+ T cells sorted from PBMCs, collected 45 days after the yellow fever booster vaccination. The V gene is TRBV7-9, the J gene TRBJ1-1; D is unclear. The CDR3 DNA reads as TGTGCCAGCAGCCCCTTAGTGGCTGAAGCTTTCTTT. This codes for CASSPLVAEAFF.